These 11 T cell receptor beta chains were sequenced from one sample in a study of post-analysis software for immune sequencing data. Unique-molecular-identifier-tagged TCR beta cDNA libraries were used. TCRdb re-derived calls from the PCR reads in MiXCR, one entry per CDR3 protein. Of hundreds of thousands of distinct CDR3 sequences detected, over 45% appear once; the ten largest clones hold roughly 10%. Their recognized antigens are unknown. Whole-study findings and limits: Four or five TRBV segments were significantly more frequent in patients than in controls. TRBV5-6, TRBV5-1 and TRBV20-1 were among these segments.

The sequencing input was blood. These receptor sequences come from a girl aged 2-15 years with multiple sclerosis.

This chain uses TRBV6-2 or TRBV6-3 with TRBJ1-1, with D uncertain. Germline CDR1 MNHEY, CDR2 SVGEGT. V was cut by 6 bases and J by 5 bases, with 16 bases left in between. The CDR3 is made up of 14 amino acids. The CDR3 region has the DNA TGTGCCAGCAGCCAAACGAGCCCGTCGACTGAAGCTTTCTTT. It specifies CASSQTSPSTEAFF.

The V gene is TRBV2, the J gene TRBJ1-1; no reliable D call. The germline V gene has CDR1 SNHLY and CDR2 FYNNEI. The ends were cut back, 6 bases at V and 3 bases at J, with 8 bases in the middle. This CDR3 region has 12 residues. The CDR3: CASSVQYTEAFF. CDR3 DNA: TGTGCCAGCAGCGTACAGTACACTGAAGCTTTCTTT.

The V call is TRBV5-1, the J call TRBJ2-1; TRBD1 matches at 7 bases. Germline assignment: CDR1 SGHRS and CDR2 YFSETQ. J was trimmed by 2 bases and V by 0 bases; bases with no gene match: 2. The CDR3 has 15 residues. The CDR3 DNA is TGCGCCAGCAGCTTGGAGGGGGCTACCTACAATGAGCAGTTCTTC. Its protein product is CASSLEGATYNEQFF.

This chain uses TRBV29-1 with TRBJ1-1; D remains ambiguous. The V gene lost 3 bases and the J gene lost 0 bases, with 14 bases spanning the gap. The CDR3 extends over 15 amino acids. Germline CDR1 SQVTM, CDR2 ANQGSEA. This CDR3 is CSVELPLAVNTEAFF. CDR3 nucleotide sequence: TGCAGCGTTGAGTTACCCCTGGCAGTGAACACTGAAGCTTTCTTT.

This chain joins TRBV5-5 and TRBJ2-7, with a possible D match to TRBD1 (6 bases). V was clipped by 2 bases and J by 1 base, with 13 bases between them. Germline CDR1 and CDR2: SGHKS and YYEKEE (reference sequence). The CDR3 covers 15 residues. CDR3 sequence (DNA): TGTGCCAGCAGCTTTCTGCCAGGGGATTCCTACGAGCAGTACTTC. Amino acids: CASSFLPGDSYEQYF.

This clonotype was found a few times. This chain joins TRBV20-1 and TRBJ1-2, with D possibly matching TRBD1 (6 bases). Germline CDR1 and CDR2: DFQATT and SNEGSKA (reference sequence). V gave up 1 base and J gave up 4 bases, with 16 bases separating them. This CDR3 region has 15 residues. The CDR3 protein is CSARALKQGRYGYTF. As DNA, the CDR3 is TGCAGTGCTAGAGCCCTAAAACAGGGCCGCTATGGCTACACCTTC.

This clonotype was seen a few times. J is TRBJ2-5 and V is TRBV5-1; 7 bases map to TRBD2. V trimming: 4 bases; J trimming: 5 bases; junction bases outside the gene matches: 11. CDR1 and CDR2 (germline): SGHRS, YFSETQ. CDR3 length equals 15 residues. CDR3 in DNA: TGCGCCAGCAGCGCAGGACTAGAGGGCCGGGAGACCCAGTACTTC. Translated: CASSAGLEGRETQYF.

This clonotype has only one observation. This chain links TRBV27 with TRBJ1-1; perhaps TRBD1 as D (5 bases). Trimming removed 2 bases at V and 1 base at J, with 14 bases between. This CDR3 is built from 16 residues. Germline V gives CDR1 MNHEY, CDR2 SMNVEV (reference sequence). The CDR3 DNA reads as TGTGCCAGCAGTTTACGGCCGGGGGGAGGGAACACTGAAGCTTTCTTT. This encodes CASSLRPGGGNTEAFF.

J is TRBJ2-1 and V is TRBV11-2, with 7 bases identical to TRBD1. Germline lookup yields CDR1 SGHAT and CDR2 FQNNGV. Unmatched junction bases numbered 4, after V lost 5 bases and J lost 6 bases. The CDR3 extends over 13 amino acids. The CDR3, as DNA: TGTGCCAGCAGCACCGGGACAGTCAATGAGCAGTTCTTC. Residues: CASSTGTVNEQFF.

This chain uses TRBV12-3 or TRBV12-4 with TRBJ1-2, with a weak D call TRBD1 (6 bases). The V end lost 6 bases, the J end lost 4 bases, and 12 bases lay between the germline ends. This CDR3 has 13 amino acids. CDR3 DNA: TGTGCCAGCAGACCTGGGGGCCCCTATGGCTACACCTTC. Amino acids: CASRPGGPYGYTF.

The CDR3 loop is CSVRPDRWTEAFF. In nucleotides, the CDR3 is TGCAGCGTCCGACCTGATAGGTGGACTGAAGCTTTCTTT. The chain uses TRBV29-1 and TRBJ1-1; D ambiguous. Per germline, CDR1 SQVTM and CDR2 ANQGSEA. CDR3 size: 13 residues. Trimming pared 6 bases from V and 5 bases from J, leaving 16 bases between. Full variable domain (remainder filled in from reference TRBV29-1 and TRBJ1-1): SAVISQKPSRDICQRGTSLTIQCQVDSQVTMMFWYRQQPGQSLTLIATANQGSEATYESGFVIDKFPISRPNLTFSTLTVSNMSPEDSSIYLCSVRPDRWTEAFFGQGTRLTVV.